The clone carrying this TCR beta chain was recorded many times. No antigen is known for it. This entry comes from a study of neurological immune-mediated disorders. Study-level results: Expansion of TCR clones was greatest in HTLV-1-associated myelopathy and smallest in multiple sclerosis, where it fell below that of healthy controls. The repertoires of 18 of 34 multiple sclerosis patients fell into one related-CDR3 cluster (a possible signature) under phylogenetic grouping.

Germline CDR1 is SGHRS and CDR2 is YFSETQ. CDR3 length equals 14 residues. The germline V and J ends were trimmed by 4 bases and 0 bases, with 7 bases remaining between them. The cDNA was generated through 5'RACE incorporating 10-nucleotide random UMIs. TCRdb called the 5' RACE reads again in MiXCR, with one record for every CDR3 protein. The sample comprises under 40,000 distinct CDR3 sequences, less than 3.5% of which are singletons, and approximately 7.5% rests with the top ten. Specified time point: longitudinal time-point 1 (baseline). PBMCs stored at -80 C, numbering 2 million, were the origin of the unsorted libraries.

The source is a woman aged 55-70 years with multiple sclerosis. The sample taken for sequencing was PBMCs. This chain joins TRBV5-1 and TRBJ2-2; D is undetermined. The chain's CDR3 is CASSVRANTGELFF. The CDR3 DNA reads as TGCGCCAGCAGCGTTCGGGCGAACACCGGGGAGCTGTTTTTT.